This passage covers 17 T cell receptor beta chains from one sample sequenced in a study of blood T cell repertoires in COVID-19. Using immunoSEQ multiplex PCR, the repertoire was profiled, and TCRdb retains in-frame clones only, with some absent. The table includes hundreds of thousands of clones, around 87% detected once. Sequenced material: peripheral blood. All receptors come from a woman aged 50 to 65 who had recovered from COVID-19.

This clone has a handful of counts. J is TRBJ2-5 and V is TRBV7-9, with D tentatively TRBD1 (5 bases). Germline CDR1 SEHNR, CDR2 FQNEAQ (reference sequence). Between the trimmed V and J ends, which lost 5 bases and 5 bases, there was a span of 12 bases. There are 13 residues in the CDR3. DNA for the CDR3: TGTGCCAGCAGCCCTCAGCAGGGCGAGACCCAGTACTTC. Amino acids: CASSPQQGETQYF.

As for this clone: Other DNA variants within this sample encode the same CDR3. CDR3: CASSYSGGYNEQFF. The CDR3 DNA is TGTGCCAGCAGTTACTCGGGCGGGTACAATGAGCAGTTCTTC. The chain is built from TRBV6-2 or TRBV6-3 and TRBJ2-1; tentative D call: TRBD2 (5 bases). CDR1 and CDR2 from the germline V gene are MNHEY and SVGEGT. The CDR3 covers 14 residues. Trimming removed 0 bases from V and 4 bases from J, with 7 bases in between.

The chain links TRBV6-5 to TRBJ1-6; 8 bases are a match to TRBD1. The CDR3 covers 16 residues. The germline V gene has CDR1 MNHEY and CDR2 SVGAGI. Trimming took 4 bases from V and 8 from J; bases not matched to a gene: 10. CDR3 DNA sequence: TGTGCCAGCAGTTCCACCAGGGGGCGCGAACATTCACCCCTCCACTTT. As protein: CASSSTRGREHSPLHF.

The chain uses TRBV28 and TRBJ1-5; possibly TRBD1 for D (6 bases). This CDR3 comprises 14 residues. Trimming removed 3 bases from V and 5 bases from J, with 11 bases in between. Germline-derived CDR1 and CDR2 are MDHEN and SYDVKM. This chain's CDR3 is CASSLAGAYQPQHF. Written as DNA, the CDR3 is TGTGCCAGCAGTTTGGCAGGGGCCTATCAGCCCCAGCATTTT.

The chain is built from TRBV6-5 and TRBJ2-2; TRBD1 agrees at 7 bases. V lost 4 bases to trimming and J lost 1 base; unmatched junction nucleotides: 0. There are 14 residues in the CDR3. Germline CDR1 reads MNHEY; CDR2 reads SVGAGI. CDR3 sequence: CASSSGGNTGELFF. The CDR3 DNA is TGTGCCAGCAGTTCAGGGGGGAACACCGGGGAGCTGTTTTTT.

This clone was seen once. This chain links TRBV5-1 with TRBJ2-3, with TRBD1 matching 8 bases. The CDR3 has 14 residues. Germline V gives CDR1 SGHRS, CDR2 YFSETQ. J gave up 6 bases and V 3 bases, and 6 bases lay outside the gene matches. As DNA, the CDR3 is TGCGCCAGCAGCTCGGACAGGGTTAGTGATACGCAGTATTTT. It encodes CASSSDRVSDTQYF.

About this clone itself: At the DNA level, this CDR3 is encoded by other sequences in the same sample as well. CDR3 in DNA: TGTGCCAGCCAGGGCGCCTACGAGCAGTACTTC. This codes for CASQGAYEQYF. This rearrangement joins TRBV19 to TRBJ2-7; TRBD1 is a possible D gene (5 bases). V lost 9 bases and J 2 bases, leaving 8 bases between the germline ends. CDR1 LNHDA and CDR2 SQIVND come from the germline V gene (reference sequence). This CDR3 comprises 11 residues.

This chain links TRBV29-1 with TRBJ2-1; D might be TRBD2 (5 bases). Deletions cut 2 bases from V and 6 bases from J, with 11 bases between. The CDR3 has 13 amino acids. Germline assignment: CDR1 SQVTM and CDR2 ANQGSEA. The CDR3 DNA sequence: TGCAGCGTTGAATGGGAACGGGGCAATGAGCAGTTCTTC. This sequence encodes CSVEWERGNEQFF.

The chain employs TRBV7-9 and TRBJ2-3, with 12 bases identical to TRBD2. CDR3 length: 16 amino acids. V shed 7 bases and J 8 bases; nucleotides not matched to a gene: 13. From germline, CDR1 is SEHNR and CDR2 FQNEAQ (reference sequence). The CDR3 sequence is CASTKTTSGGASTQYF. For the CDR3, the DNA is TGTGCCAGCACCAAGACGACTAGCGGGGGAGCGAGTACGCAGTATTTT.

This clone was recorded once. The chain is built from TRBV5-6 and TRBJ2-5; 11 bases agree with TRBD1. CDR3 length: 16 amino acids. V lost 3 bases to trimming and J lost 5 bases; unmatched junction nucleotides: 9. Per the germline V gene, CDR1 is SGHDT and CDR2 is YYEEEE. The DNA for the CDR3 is TGTGCCAGCAGCTCAAAAGGACAGGGGGCTTTGGAGACCCAGTACTTC. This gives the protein CASSSKGQGALETQYF.

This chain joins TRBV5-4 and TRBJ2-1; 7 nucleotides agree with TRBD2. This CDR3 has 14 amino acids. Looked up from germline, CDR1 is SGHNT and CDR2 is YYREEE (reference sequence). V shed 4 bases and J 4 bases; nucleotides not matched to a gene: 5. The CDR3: CASSLWGGYNEQFF. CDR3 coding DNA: TGTGCCAGCAGCCTGTGGGGGGGATACAATGAGCAGTTCTTC.

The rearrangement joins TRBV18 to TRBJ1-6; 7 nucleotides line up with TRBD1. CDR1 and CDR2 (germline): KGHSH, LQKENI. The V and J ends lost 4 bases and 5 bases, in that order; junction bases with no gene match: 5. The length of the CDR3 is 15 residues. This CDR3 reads CASSLGRGNNSPLHF. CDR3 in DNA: TGTGCCAGCTCACTTGGCAGGGGGAATAATTCACCCCTCCACTTT.

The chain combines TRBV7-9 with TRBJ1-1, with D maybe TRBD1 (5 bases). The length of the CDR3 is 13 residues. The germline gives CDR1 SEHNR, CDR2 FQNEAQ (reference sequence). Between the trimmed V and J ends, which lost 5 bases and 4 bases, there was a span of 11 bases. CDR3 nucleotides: TGTGCCAGCAGCCAGGGCAGGACCACTGAAGCTTTCTTT. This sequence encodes CASSQGRTTEAFF.

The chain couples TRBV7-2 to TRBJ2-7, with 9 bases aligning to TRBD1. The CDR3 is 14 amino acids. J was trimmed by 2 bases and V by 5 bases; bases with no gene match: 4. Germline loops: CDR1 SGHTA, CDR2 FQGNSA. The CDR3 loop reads CASSPNRGPYEQYF. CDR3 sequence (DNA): TGTGCCAGCAGCCCCAACAGGGGGCCCTACGAGCAGTACTTC.

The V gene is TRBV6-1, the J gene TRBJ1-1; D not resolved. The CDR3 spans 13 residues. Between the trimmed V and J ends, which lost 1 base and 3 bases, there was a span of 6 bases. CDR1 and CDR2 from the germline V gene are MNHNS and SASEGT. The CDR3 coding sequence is TGTGCCAGCAGTGAAGTTACAGACACTGAAGCTTTCTTT. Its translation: CASSEVTDTEAFF.

The CDR3 region has the DNA TGTGCCAGCAGCGTAGCGGATTCACCCCTCCACTTT. Translation gives CASSVADSPLHF. V gene TRBV9 combines with J gene TRBJ1-6, with D unclear. Germline V gives CDR1 SGDLS, CDR2 YYNGEE. V was trimmed by 0 bases and J by 8 bases, leaving 3 bases between them. The CDR3 totals 12 residues. Full variable domain (outside the CDR3, taken from reference TRBV9 and TRBJ1-6): DSGVTQTPKHLITATGQRVTLRCSPRSGDLSVYWYQQSLDQGLQFLIQYYNGEERAKGNILERFSAQQFPDLHSELNLSSLELGDSALYFCASSVADSPLHFGNGTRLTVT.

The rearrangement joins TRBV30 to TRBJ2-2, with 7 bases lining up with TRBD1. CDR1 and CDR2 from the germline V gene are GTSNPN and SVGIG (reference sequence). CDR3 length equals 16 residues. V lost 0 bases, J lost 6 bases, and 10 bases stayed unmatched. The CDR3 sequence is CAWSVQGTEGSGELFF. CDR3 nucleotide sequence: TGTGCCTGGAGTGTACAGGGGACAGAGGGATCCGGGGAGCTGTTTTTT.